The rows below give T cell receptor beta chains drawn from one sample of a study of cytomegalovirus exposure and HLA in healthy donors. Assay used: immunoSEQ multiplex PCR; TCRdb lists only in-frame clones, some missing. The table records 150,000 to 200,000 clones, about 81% of them present only once. The sequenced sample was PBMCs. These receptors all stem from a woman aged 18 to 35 in good health and CMV-seropositive. Both conserved end residues are part of each CDR3. Fields, in order: clone size, V gene, J gene, D gene, CDR3 protein, CDR3 DNA. A D gene is named only where the DNA matches it firmly. Clone size, where shown, is once, few, many, or a class for clones that have expanded.

>NA|TRBV30|TRBJ2-1|NA
CAWNSGLVSKEQFF
TGTGCCTGGAATTCTGGCCTAGTATCGAAGGAGCAGTTCTTC
>NA|TRBV5-1|TRBJ1-5|TRBD1
CASSLGQGGNQPQHF
TGCGCCAGCAGCTTGGGACAGGGCGGCAATCAGCCCCAGCATTTT
>few|TRBV5-4|TRBJ1-1|TRBD1
CASSFPGGSTEAFF
TGTGCCAGCAGCTTTCCAGGGGGAAGCACTGAAGCTTTCTTT
>NA|TRBV6-1|TRBJ2-6|NA
CASSEAWYSPGANVLTF
TGTGCCAGCAGTGAAGCCTGGTACAGTCCTGGGGCCAACGTCCTGACTTTC
>NA|TRBV2|TRBJ2-5|NA
CASTQGQETQYF
TGTGCCAGCACACAGGGACAAGAGACCCAGTACTTC
>NA|TRBV10-2|TRBJ2-4|TRBD2
CASRPTSGGAVNIQYF
TGCGCCAGCAGACCGACTAGCGGGGGGGCCGTAAACATTCAGTACTTC
>NA|TRBV5-1|TRBJ2-5|TRBD2
CASSLSGGASETQYF
TGCGCCAGCAGCTTGAGCGGGGGGGCCTCCGAGACCCAGTACTTC
>NA|TRBV5-1|TRBJ2-1|NA
CASSLEVEEDEQFF
TGCGCCAGCAGCTTGGAGGTTGAAGAGGATGAGCAGTTCTTC
>few|TRBV27|TRBJ1-4|NA
CASSPTGVRDEKLFF
TGTGCCAGCAGTCCGACAGGTGTGCGGGATGAAAAACTGTTTTTT
>NA|TRBV18|TRBJ1-5|NA
CASSLRTDSNQPQHF
TGTGCCAGCTCACTTCGGACAGATAGCAATCAGCCCCAGCATTTT
>NA|TRBV5-8|TRBJ2-6|TRBD1
CASSFPGQRTPGANGLTF
TGTGCCAGCAGCTTTCCGGGACAGAGGACCCCTGGGGCCAACGGCCTGACTTTC
>NA|TRBV7-9|TRBJ2-3|NA
CASSQIRAADTQYF
TGTGCCAGCAGTCAAATCAGGGCCGCAGATACGCAGTATTTT
>NA|TRBV19|TRBJ1-5|NA
CASAIVRGPHQPQHF
TGTGCCAGTGCTATCGTGAGAGGGCCCCATCAGCCCCAGCATTTT
>NA|TRBV7-3|TRBJ2-5|NA
CASSRQVQEAQYF
TGTGCCAGCAGCCGACAGGTCCAAGAGGCCCAGTACTTC
>NA|TRBV4-1|TRBJ1-6|NA
CASSQDLQGISPLHF
TGCGCCAGCAGCCAAGATCTGCAGGGAATTTCACCCCTCCACTTT
>NA|TRBV4-2|TRBJ2-2|TRBD2
CASSPEERGGRDGELFF
TGTGCCAGCAGCCCTGAGGAGCGGGGGGGCCGAGACGGGGAGCTGTTTTTT
>NA|TRBV10-1|TRBJ1-1|NA
CASSPNPGQNTEAFF
TGCGCCAGCAGTCCTAACCCGGGACAGAACACTGAAGCTTTCTTT
>NA|TRBV5-1|TRBJ1-2|NA
CASSLVGSQNYGYTF
TGCGCCAGCAGCTTGGTGGGCAGTCAGAACTATGGCTACACCTTC
>NA|TRBV15|TRBJ2-1|TRBD2
CATSRVGGSYNEQFF
TGTGCCACCAGCAGAGTGGGGGGGTCCTACAATGAGCAGTTCTTC
>NA|TRBV11-2|TRBJ2-3|TRBD1
CASSRDRVGDTQYF
TGTGCCAGCAGTCGAGACAGGGTAGGAGATACGCAGTATTTT
>NA|TRBV2|TRBJ2-4|NA
CASNRAGNIQYF
TGTGCCAGTAACAGGGCTGGAAACATTCAGTACTTC
>NA|TRBV7-6|TRBJ1-1|NA
CASSLQDLGRSGTEAFF
TGTGCCAGCAGCTTACAGGATTTGGGCAGGTCGGGAACTGAAGCTTTCTTT